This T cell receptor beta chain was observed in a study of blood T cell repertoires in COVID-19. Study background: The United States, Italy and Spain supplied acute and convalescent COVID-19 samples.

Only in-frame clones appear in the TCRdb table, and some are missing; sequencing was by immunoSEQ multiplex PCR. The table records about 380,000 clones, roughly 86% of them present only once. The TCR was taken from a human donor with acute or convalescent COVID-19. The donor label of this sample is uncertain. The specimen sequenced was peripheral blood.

In DNA form, the CDR3 reads TGTGCCAGCAGCTTATTCACGACTCAGTTCAATCAGCCCCAGCATTTT. It specifies CASSLFTTQFNQPQHF. This chain joins TRBV7-2 and TRBJ1-5, with D hard to call. V lost 2 bases and J lost 3, with 14 bases in between. The germline V gene has CDR1 SGHTA and CDR2 FQGNSA. This CDR3 comprises 16 residues.